This entry lists 5 T cell receptor beta chains sequenced from one sample in a study of graft-versus-host responses after intestinal transplantation (dated by TCRdb to about 2021). These receptors' targets are unknown. Libraries came from the immunoSEQ multiplex PCR assay. Here the immuneACCESS table is served through TCRdb, limited to in-frame sequences with V and J called. Missing clones are a known gap in these copies; in checked studies unresolved V genes cover under half, and the rest lacks a known reason. Present in this sample are some 96,000 clones, roughly 87% of which were seen just once. More than 0.75% of the sample belongs to the ten largest clones. Per the publication, the time point label means: cells obtained before transplantation from donor or recipient. The starting material was unstimulated CD4+ T cells sorted from spleen or lymph node cells, obtained before transplant. Receptor source: a human donor who was the organ donor for an intestinal transplant.

J is TRBJ1-4 and V is TRBV7-6; tentatively, D is TRBD1 (6 bases). CDR3 size: 16 residues. V lost 1 base and J lost 2, with 11 bases in between. Per germline, CDR1 SGHVS and CDR2 FNYEAQ. CDR3 in DNA: TGTGCCAGCAGCTTAGACAGGGTTTCCACTAATGAAAAACTGTTTTTT. Protein sequence: CASSLDRVSTNEKLFF.

By its share, this clone is medium-sized. The J gene is TRBJ1-1, the V gene TRBV29-1; a weak D match, TRBD1 (6 bases). The V end lost 1 base, the J end lost 4 bases, and 13 bases lay between the germline ends. The CDR3 sequence is 14 residues long. Germline lookup yields CDR1 SQVTM and CDR2 ANQGSEA. CDR3 sequence (DNA): TGCAGCGTTGAAGTGGGGGGCGGGGGCACTGAAGCTTTCTTT. This codes for CSVEVGGGGTEAFF.

This clone occurred a few times. This chain connects TRBV5-6 to TRBJ2-7; either TRBD1 or TRBD2 may supply D (5 bases each). CDR1 and CDR2 from the germline V gene are SGHDT and YYEEEE. V was trimmed by 2 bases and J by 3 bases, leaving 12 bases between them. CDR3 size: 14 residues. The CDR3 loop is CASSFQGENYEQYF. CDR3 nucleotides: TGTGCCAGCAGCTTTCAAGGGGAGAACTACGAGCAGTACTTC.

This chain connects TRBV18 to TRBJ2-3; D ambiguous. Germline V lookup: CDR1 KGHSH, CDR2 LQKENI. This CDR3 contains 13 residues. Trimming shortened V by 0 bases and J by 3 bases, and 4 bases separated the two germline ends. The CDR3 DNA follows: TGTGCCAGCTCACCACCAATGACAGATACGCAGTATTTT. Amino acid sequence: CASSPPMTDTQYF.

CDR3 region: CASSLGTGDLLFF. The CDR3 DNA reads TGCGCCAGCAGCTTGGGGACAGGGGACCTACTGTTTTTT. The J gene is TRBJ1-4, the V gene TRBV5-1, with TRBD1 identical over 9 bases. Germline CDR1 and CDR2: SGHRS and YFSETQ. The CDR3 loop spans 13 amino acids. V was clipped by 0 bases and J by 13 bases; unmatched bases: 4.